This entry concerns a single T cell receptor (beta chain). The antigen this receptor binds is unknown. Base qualities are missing; no much larger clone stands one base away. The germline V gene (reference sequence) yields DFQATT for CDR1 and SNEGSKA for CDR2. Here V drops 0 bases and J drops 7 bases, and the junction holds 6 bases not matched to any gene. From the cysteine through the phenylalanine, the CDR3 covers 15 amino acids. Kept here is only the CDR3 DNA, which spans 45 bases and is read in frame from base 1. The treatment or condition tag for this specimen amounts to: allogeneic hematopoietic cell transplantation with graft depleted of TCRalphabeta T cells and CD19 B cells. The transplant recipients were children given TCRalphabeta/CD19-depleted allogeneic hematopoietic cell grafts. The sample belongs to a study of T-cell reconstitution after alpha-beta-depleted transplantation in children (dated by TCRdb to 2016 to 2018). For the wider study: Using TCR repertoire profiling, the study followed T-cell immune reconstitution in a quantitative way in children after TCRalphabeta/CD19-depleted allogeneic hematopoietic cell transplantation.

General conclusions and limits of the study: Over the following months the frequencies of hyperexpanded clones went down, and after one year T-cell counts and TCRbeta diversity were mostly credited to newly produced T cells. The apparently early recovery of alphabetaT-cell counts about two months after transplant reportedly depended on only several hundred rapidly expanded clones that came from non-depleted graft cells. In some patients, high TCRbeta diversity at day 60 was attributed to recipient T cells and intrathymic progenitors that had survived conditioning.

Library construction relied on PCR. Sequencing was carried out with an Illumina HiSeq 2500. To normalize quantification of the TCRbeta repertoire, the TCR libraries were built with molecular barcoding that relied on unique molecular identifiers. TCRdb took the public reads, trimmed them with fastp at Q25, ran MiXCR for clone calling and kept in-frame beta chains. Identical CDR3 proteins give one entry, which carries the most common genes and DNA. This sample comprises more than 300,000 distinct CDR3 sequences, 15% to 20% of them detected only once. The top ten hold around 41% of the sample. The chain is made from TRBV20-1 and TRBJ2-1, with 10 middle bases fitting TRBD2. This specimen was PBMCs, mostly from graft donor cells, taken 360 days after TCRalphabeta/CD19-depleted stem cell transplant. The clonotype originates from a male patient aged 2 to 10 who had a stem cell transplant for acute lymphoblastic leukemia, so the T cells may come from the graft donor. The DNA sequence is given as TGCAGTGCTAGAGACCTAGCGGGGGCATTGAATGAGCAGTTCTTC. It translates to CSARDLAGALNEQFF.